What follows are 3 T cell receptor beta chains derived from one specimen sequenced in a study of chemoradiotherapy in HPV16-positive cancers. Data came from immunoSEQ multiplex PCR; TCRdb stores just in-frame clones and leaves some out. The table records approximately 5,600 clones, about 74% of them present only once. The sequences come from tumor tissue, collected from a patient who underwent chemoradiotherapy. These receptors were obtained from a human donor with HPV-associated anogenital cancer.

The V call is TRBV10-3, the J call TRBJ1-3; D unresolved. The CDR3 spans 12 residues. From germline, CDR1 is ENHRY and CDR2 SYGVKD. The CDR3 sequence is CAGLGSGNTIYF. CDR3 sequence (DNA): TGTGCGGGGTTAGGATCTGGAAACACCATATATTTT.

This CDR3 reads CASSSSGSSGNTIYF. CDR3 in DNA: TGTGCCAGCAGCTCCTCAGGGAGCTCTGGAAACACCATATATTTT. The V call is TRBV9, the J call TRBJ1-3; D possibly corresponds to TRBD1 (5 bases). The CDR3 runs 15 residues. CDR1 and CDR2 from the germline V gene are SGDLS and YYNGEE. Trimming pared 4 bases from V and 0 bases from J, leaving 11 bases between. The full variable domain, completed using reference TRBV9 and TRBJ1-3, is DSGVTQTPKHLITATGQRVTLRCSPRSGDLSVYWYQQSLDQGLQFLIQYYNGEERAKGNILERFSAQQFPDLHSELNLSSLELGDSALYFCASSSSGSSGNTIYFGEGSWLTVV.

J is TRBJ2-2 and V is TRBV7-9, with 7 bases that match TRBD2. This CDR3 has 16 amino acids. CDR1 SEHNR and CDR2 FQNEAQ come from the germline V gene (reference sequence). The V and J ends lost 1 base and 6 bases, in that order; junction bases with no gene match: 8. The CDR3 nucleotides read TGTGCCAGCAGCTTAGAGGCGGGAGTCAGCGCCGGGGAGCTGTTTTTT. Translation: CASSLEAGVSAGELFF. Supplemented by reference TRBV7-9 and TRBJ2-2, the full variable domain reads DTGVSQNPRHKITKRGQNVTFRCDPISEHNRLYWYRQTLGQGPEFLTYFQNEAQLEKSRLLSDRFSAERPKGSFSTLEIQRTEQGDSAMYLCASSLEAGVSAGELFFGEGSRLTVL.